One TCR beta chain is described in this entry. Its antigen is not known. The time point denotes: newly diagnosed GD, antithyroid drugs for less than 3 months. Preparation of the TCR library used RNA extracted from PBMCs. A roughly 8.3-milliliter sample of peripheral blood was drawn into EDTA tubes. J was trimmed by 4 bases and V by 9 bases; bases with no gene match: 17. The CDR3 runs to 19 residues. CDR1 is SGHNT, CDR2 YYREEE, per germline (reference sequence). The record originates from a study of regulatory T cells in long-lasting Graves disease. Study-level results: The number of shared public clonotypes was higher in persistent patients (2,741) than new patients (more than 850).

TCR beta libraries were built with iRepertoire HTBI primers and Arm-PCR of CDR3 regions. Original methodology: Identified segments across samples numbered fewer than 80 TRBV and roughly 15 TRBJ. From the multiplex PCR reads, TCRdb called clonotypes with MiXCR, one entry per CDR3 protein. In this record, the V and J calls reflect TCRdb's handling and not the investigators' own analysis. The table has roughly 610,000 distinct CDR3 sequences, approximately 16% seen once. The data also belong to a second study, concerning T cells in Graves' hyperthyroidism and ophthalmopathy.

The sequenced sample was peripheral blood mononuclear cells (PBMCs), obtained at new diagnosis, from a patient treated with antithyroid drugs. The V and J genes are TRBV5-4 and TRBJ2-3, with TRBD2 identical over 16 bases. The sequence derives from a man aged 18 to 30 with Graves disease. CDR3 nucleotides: TGTGCCATCCCAGGGATCACGGGACTAGCGGGAGGGCCTGCAGATACGCAGTATTTT. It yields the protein CAIPGITGLAGGPADTQYF.